This T cell receptor beta chain was sequenced during a study of T cell repertoires in cytomegalovirus infection (dated by TCRdb to the late 2010s). A note on the overall study: Donor HLA type was relevant to the analysis, because carriage of CMV infection together with the matching HLA type was indicated by public TCR beta signatures.

Reading the germline V gene gives CDR1 MNHEY and CDR2 SVGAGI. Between the V and J ends, shortened by 7 bases and 7 bases respectively, the junction contains 17 bases. The CDR3 starts with the cysteine, ends with the phenylalanine, and has 14 residues. Here the CDR3 DNA is all that survives: 42 bases in frame from base 1. What the research found in general, with its limitations: The ex vivo response was dominated by HLA-C-restricted CMV-specific TCR beta clonotypes, which also provided the single most frequent clonotype in two of eight donors. Cumulative frequency of public TCR beta family members discriminated carriers of CMV infection plus the relevant HLA type in this cohort and an independent 352-donor cohort.

TCRdb lists the instrument as Illumina HiSeq 1500. TCRdb ran its own pipeline on the public reads, namely fastp trimming at Q25 and MiXCR clone calling, and kept in-frame beta chains. Merged by CDR3 protein, the rows form single entries marked with the most common genes and DNA. The sample table holds some 150,000 distinct CDR3 sequences, of which 23% were seen once. Approximately 10% of the sample goes to the ten largest clones. The table lists this clonotype with a few counts. Which antigen it targets is not known. No per-base quality is available; no much larger clone lies one base away. This TCR came from a human donor in good health (CMV status not recorded). Some clones in this sample may be carry-over from other donors' samples. Sequencing was performed on PBMCs. The rearrangement joined TRBV6-5 to TRBJ2-1, with TRBD1 as a weak D call on 7 bases. The bases are TGTGCCAGCATTTCTCCGACAGGGAGGAATGAGCAGTTCTTC. This codes for CASISPTGRNEQFF.